What follows are 2 T cell receptor beta chains derived from one specimen sequenced in a study of CD8 T cells in ankylosing spondylitis. Study-wide results and limits: A motif of under 10 highly homologous TCR beta variants was seen as apparently characteristic of ankylosing spondylitis blood.

TCRdb reprocessed the 5' RACE reads via MiXCR and lists one record per CDR3 protein. The sample consists of about 90,000 distinct CDR3 sequences, about 9% of them appearing once. These receptors lack a known antigen. Source material: blood, either unsorted or a sorted T cell fraction (not recorded which). The receptors stem from a male donor with ankylosing spondylitis.

The rearrangement uses TRBV10-3 and TRBJ2-3, with D perhaps matching TRBD1 (6 bases). Between the trimmed V and J ends, which lost 7 bases and 0 bases, there was a span of 14 bases. This CDR3 spans 15 amino acids. Germline assignment: CDR1 ENHRY and CDR2 SYGVKD. The CDR3 spells CAITGEWGSTDTQYF. The CDR3 nucleotides read TGTGCCATCACAGGGGAATGGGGTAGCACAGATACGCAGTATTTT.

The V and J genes are TRBV7-9 and TRBJ2-1, with 7 bases fitting TRBD2. The V gene's germline CDR1 is SEHNR and CDR2 FQNEAQ (reference sequence). The CDR3 has 17 residues. With V trimmed by 2 bases and J by 7 bases, 14 bases remained unmatched. The CDR3 DNA reads as TGTGCCAGCAGCTTACCTCTTTCGGGACTACCAAAAAATGAGCAGTTCTTC. This encodes CASSLPLSGLPKNEQFF.